Given below is one T cell receptor beta chain in context. The V end was cut by 0 bases, the J end by 7 bases, with 13 bases between. There are 15 residues in the CDR3. Germline assignment: CDR1 SGHTA and CDR2 FQGNSA. The protocol was immunoSEQ multiplex PCR, while the TCRdb copy is restricted to in-frame clones and leaves out a portion. The table lists around 150,000 clones, around 80% of them singletons. This specimen belongs to a study of blood T cell repertoires in COVID-19. The wider study: The United States, Italy and Spain supplied acute and convalescent COVID-19 samples. PBMCs, B-cell-depleted T cells, or T cells provided the cDNA or gDNA that made up the material.

What was sequenced was PBMCs or T cells enriched from blood (not recorded which). This chain links TRBV7-2 with TRBJ2-4; weak D call: TRBD1 (5 bases). This sequence originates from a woman aged 60-75 years who had recovered from COVID-19. CDR3: CASSLARAGRNIQYF. The CDR3 DNA follows: TGTGCCAGCAGCTTAGCACGGGCAGGGCGGAACATTCAGTACTTC.